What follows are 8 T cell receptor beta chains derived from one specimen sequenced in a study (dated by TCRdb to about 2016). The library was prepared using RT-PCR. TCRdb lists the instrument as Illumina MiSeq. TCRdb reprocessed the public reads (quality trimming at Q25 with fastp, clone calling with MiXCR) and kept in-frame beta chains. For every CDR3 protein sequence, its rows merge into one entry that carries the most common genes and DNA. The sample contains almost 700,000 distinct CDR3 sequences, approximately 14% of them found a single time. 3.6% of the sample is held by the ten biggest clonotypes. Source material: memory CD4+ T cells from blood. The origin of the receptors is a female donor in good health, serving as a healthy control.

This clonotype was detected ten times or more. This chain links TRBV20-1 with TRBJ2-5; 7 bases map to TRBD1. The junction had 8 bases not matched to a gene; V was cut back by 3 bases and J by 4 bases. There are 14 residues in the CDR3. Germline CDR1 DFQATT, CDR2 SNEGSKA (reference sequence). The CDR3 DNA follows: TGCAGTGCTAGCCGAGCAAGGGGGCGAGAGACCCAGTACTTC. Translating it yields CSASRARGRETQYF.

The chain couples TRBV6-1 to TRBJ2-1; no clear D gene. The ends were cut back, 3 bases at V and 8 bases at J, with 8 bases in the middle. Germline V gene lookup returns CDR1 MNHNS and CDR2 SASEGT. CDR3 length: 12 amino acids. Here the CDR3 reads CASSDGVYEQFF. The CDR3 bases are TGTGCCAGCAGTGATGGGGTCTATGAGCAGTTCTTC.

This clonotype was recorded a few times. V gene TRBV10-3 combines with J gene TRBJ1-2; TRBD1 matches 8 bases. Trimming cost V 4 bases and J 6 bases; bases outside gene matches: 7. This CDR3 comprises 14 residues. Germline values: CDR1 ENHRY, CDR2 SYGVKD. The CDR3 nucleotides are TGTGCCATCAGTGCCCCGGACAGGGCCAATGGCTACACCTTC. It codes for CAISAPDRANGYTF.

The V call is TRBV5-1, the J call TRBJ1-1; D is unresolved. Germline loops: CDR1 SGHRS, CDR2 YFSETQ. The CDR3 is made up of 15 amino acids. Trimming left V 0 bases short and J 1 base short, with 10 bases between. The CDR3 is CASSLGGSANTEAFF. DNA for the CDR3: TGCGCCAGCAGCTTGGGGGGTTCGGCGAACACTGAAGCTTTCTTT.

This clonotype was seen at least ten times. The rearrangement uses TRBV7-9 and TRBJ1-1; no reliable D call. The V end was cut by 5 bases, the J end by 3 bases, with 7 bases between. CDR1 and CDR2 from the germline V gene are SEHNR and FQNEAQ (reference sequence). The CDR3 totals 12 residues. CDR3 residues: CASSDTYTEAFF. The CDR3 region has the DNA TGTGCCAGCAGCGACACGTACACTGAAGCTTTCTTT.

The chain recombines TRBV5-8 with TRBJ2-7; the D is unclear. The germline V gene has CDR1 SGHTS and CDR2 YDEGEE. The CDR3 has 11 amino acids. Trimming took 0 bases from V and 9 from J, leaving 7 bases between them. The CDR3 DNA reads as TGTGCCAGCAGCTTGGAGATAAGGCAGTACTTC. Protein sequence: CASSLEIRQYF.

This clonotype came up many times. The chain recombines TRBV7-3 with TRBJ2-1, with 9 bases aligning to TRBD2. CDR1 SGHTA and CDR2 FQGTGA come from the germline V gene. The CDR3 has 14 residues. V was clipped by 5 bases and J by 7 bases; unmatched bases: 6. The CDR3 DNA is TGTGCCAGCAGCAAAGGACTAGCGTGGAATGAGCAGTTCTTC. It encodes CASSKGLAWNEQFF.

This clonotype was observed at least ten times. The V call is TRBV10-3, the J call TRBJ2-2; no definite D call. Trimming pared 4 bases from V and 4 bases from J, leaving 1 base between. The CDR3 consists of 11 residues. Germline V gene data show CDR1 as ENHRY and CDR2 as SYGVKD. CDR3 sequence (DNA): TGTGCCATCAGTGCCACCGGGGAGCTGTTTTTT. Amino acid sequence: CAISATGELFF.